The 2 T cell receptor beta chains below were found in one sample sequenced in a study of CD8 T cells in Susac syndrome (dated 2019 in TCRdb). Libraries were made using the immunoSEQ multiplex PCR assay. RNA was extracted using the RNeasy kit, and roughly 0.45 to 1 ug of the RNA was reverse transcribed with random hexamers. The public reads were reanalyzed by TCRdb: fastp trimming at Q25, MiXCR alignment, in-frame beta chains only. Rows are combined by CDR3 protein, so each entry shows the most common genes and DNA. The sample table holds about 200,000 distinct CDR3 sequences, of which about 95% were seen once. The top ten clonotypes cover roughly 0.088% of the sample. The sequenced material came from CD4+ T cells from PBMCs. The receptors derive from a human donor with multiple sclerosis.

CDR3: CSVGTSDEYYGYTF. In DNA, the CDR3 is TGCAGCGTTGGGACGAGCGATGAGTACTATGGCTACACCTTC. The V and J genes are TRBV29-1 and TRBJ1-2; D is undetermined. The CDR3 runs to 14 residues. The V gene lost 4 bases and the J gene lost 3 bases, with 15 bases spanning the gap. From germline, CDR1 is SQVTM and CDR2 ANQGSEA.

This clonotype was observed a single time. The chain joins TRBV27 to TRBJ2-3; 7 bases agree with TRBD2. CDR1 and CDR2 (germline): MNHEY, SMNVEV (reference sequence). Trimming cost V 6 bases and J 9 bases; bases outside gene matches: 15. There are 15 residues in the CDR3. CDR3 protein: CASRPTSGAGGTQYF. In DNA form, the CDR3 reads TGTGCCAGCAGGCCCACAAGCGGGGCGGGCGGAACGCAGTATTTT.